Here is one T cell receptor (beta chain) with its context. J gave up 4 bases and V 4 bases, and 7 bases lay outside the gene matches. The CDR3 is 15 amino acids. CDR1 is LGHDT and CDR2 is YNNKEL in the germline V gene (reference sequence). Libraries were prepared by immunoSEQ multiplex PCR; TCRdb keeps only in-frame clonotypes and omits some of them. The repertoire consists of under 95,000 clones, with 75% to 90% occurring once and the leading ten covering roughly 15%. These data come from a study of T cell responses to AZD1222 COVID-19 vaccine. This sample comprised peripheral blood, obtained on day 0 of AZD1222 vaccination. The TCR originated in an adult in good health. V is TRBV3-1 (or the pseudogene TRBV3-2) and J is TRBJ1-3; 7 positions match TRBD1. CDR3 in DNA: TGTGCCAGCAGCCGGACGACAGGGAGCGGAAACACCATATATTTT. It is translated as CASSRTTGSGNTIYF.